This section outlines one T cell receptor beta chain sequence together with its context. The data stem from a study of blood T cell repertoires in COVID-19. On the study more broadly: Samples of COVID-19 (acute and convalescent) were obtained from the United States, Italy and Spain. The analysed material was cDNA or gDNA that came from T cells, B-cell-depleted T cells, or PBMCs.

Everyone who took part was about 18 to 90 years old, and they came from over 20 US areas. How the authors handled the data: The assay estimated nucleated cells by amplifying reference gene primers. Profiling relied on immunoSEQ multiplex PCR, and the TCRdb table lists in-frame clones only, not all of them. V and J calls and clone size are given by that table; D and trimming were obtained from the DNA. The sample has roughly 150,000 clones; under 90% are singletons. The CDR3 is 15 residues long. In germline, CDR1 is MDHEN, CDR2 SYDVKM. With 1 base removed from V and 1 base from J, the gap between germline ends came to 10 bases.

This TCR came from a woman aged 18-29 years who had been exposed to COVID-19. Source material: PBMCs or T cells enriched from blood (not recorded which). The V call is TRBV28, the J call TRBJ1-1; D uncertain. CDR3: CASSLFVPGNTEAFF. Written as DNA, the CDR3 is TGTGCCAGCAGTTTATTCGTCCCCGGGAACACTGAAGCTTTCTTT.